Shown below are 5 T cell receptor beta chains from a single sample sequenced in a study of OX40 agonist ivuxolimab in advanced cancers. Sequencing used immunoSEQ multiplex PCR; TCRdb keeps in-frame clones, though not all of them. This table holds around 33,000 clones, around nine tenths found once. The material sequenced was CD4+ or CD8+ T cells sorted from blood, taken in a trial of the OX40 agonist ivuxolimab. The receptors shown here come from an adult with an advanced solid tumor such as melanoma, head and neck, liver or kidney cancer.

The chain combines TRBV10-3 with TRBJ1-3, with 7 bases lining up with TRBD1. Germline CDR1 ENHRY, CDR2 SYGVKD. This CDR3 contains 15 residues. Trimming at V came to 6 bases and at J to 0 bases, leaving 5 bases not matched to a gene. The CDR3 DNA reads as TGTGCCATCAGCGGGGGACAGCTCTCTGGAAACACCATATATTTT. Its translation: CAISGGQLSGNTIYF.

This sequence joins TRBV6-8 and TRBJ2-7; D is perhaps TRBD1 (6 bases). V lost 5 bases to trimming and J lost 3 bases, with 8 bases between them. The CDR3 spans 12 residues. Per the germline V gene, CDR1 is MNHGY and CDR2 is SAAAGT. DNA for the CDR3: TGTGCCAGCAGTGGACAGCTCTACGAGCAGTACTTC. It is translated as CASSGQLYEQYF.

This clone turned up a few times. This chain uses TRBV6-6 with TRBJ2-3; D is ambiguous. The CDR3 totals 15 residues. V shed 6 bases and J shed 4 bases, with 17 bases lying between them. Germline values: CDR1 MNHNY, CDR2 SVGAGI (reference sequence). CDR3 in DNA: TGTGCCAGCAGACACAATGGGGTTGGGGCAGATACGCAGTATTTT. Translated: CASRHNGVGADTQYF.

The chain combines TRBV25-1 with TRBJ2-2; no clear D gene. This CDR3 is built from 13 residues. V gave up 7 bases and J gave up 7 bases, with 13 bases separating them. Germline CDR1 MGHDK, CDR2 SYGVNS. CDR3 sequence reads: CASKGLTFGELFF. The CDR3 nucleotides are TGTGCCAGCAAGGGTCTAACGTTCGGGGAGCTGTTTTTT.

For this clone: One end of the junction varies from germline; a read error may be responsible. The chain recombines TRBV29-1 with TRBJ2-5; 8 bases match TRBD2. This CDR3 is built from 15 residues. Germline assignment: CDR1 SQVTM and CDR2 ANQGSEA. CDR3 DNA: TGCAGCGTTGAAGGAGTACGGGAGGGCCCAGAGACCCGGTACTTC. This gives the protein CSVEGVREGPETRYF. Looking up the rest from reference TRBV29-1 and TRBJ2-5 gives the full variable domain: SAVISQKPSRDICQRGTSLTIQCQVDSQVTMMFWYRQQPGQSLTLIATANQGSEATYESGFVIDKFPISRPNLTFSTLTVSNMSPEDSSIYLCSVEGVREGPETRYFGPGTRLLVL.